This entry lists 11 T cell receptor beta chains sequenced from one sample in a study of identical twins. From the 5' RACE reads, TCRdb called clonotypes with MiXCR, one entry per CDR3 protein. This sample yields around 1.7 million distinct CDR3 sequences, of which less than 35% are seen a single time; less than 0.35% belongs to the top ten. The sample consisted of cord blood. Receptors originate from a newborn girl in good health.

This clonotype turned up a few times. V usage is TRBV9 and J usage is TRBJ2-3; 7 bases are shared with TRBD2. Unmatched junction bases numbered 12, after V lost 1 base and J lost 1 base. The germline V gene encodes CDR1 SGDLS and CDR2 YYNGEE. CDR3 length equals 18 residues. The CDR3 DNA follows: TGTGCCAGCAGCGTAACCCCAGGGTCGGCGGGAGGCACAGATACGCAGTATTTT. Its translation: CASSVTPGSAGGTDTQYF.

This clonotype was detected only once. The chain combines TRBV14 with TRBJ1-5; D not certain. The CDR3 is made up of 15 amino acids. Trimming removed 0 bases from V and 1 base from J, with 7 bases in between. Germline CDR1 SGHDN, CDR2 FVKESK. CDR3 in DNA: TGTGCCAGCAGCCAAGAGTTGGACAGCAATCAGCCCCAGCATTTT. This codes for CASSQELDSNQPQHF.

This clonotype was detected a few times. The chain joins TRBV4-2 to TRBJ2-3, with D maybe TRBD1 (6 bases). The CDR3 is made up of 17 amino acids. V was pared by 0 bases and J by 2 bases, with 15 bases between. CDR1 LGHNA and CDR2 YNFKEQ come from the germline V gene. The CDR3 nucleotides read TGTGCCAGCAGCCAAGAGCTGTATACAGGGATCACAGATACGCAGTATTTT. Its translation: CASSQELYTGITDTQYF.

This clonotype has just a few counts. The chain recombines TRBV2 with TRBJ2-1; 7 bases match TRBD2. Germline V gene data show CDR1 as SNHLY and CDR2 as FYNNEI. This CDR3 contains 16 residues. V lost 8 bases, J lost 0 bases, and 10 bases stayed unmatched. The CDR3 sequence is CASLEWLAGSYNEQFF. Here the CDR3 DNA reads TGTGCCAGCCTAGAGTGGTTAGCGGGCTCCTACAATGAGCAGTTCTTC.

The V call is TRBV20-1, the J call TRBJ2-5, with TRBD2 identical over 9 bases. Losses at the gene ends were 5 bases for V and 3 bases for J; bases not matched to a gene: 10. The CDR3 runs to 15 residues. CDR1 is DFQATT, CDR2 SNEGSKA, per germline (reference sequence). Here the CDR3 reads CSAHRPPSGKETQYF. CDR3 coding DNA: TGCAGTGCTCACAGGCCGCCTAGCGGGAAAGAGACCCAGTACTTC.

The CDR3 bases are TGTGCCAGCAGCCAAGACCCGAGTGGGGGCAATCAGCCCCAGCATTTT. Translated, it gives CASSQDPSGGNQPQHF. The chain is built from TRBV3-1 and TRBJ1-5; D is uncertain. The CDR3 runs to 16 residues. The germline V and J ends were trimmed by 0 bases and 2 bases, with 11 bases remaining between them. Per the germline V gene, CDR1 is LGHDT and CDR2 is YNNKEL (reference sequence).

This chain uses TRBV2 with TRBJ1-6; D not certain. This CDR3 is 18 amino acids long. V was cut by 3 bases and J by 6 bases, with 21 bases left in between. In germline, CDR1 is SNHLY, CDR2 FYNNEI. This CDR3 is CASSDPPGRRLGNSPLHF. CDR3 bases: TGTGCCAGCAGTGATCCGCCCGGAAGGAGGCTGGGTAATTCACCCCTCCACTTT.

The CDR3 DNA is TGTGCCAGCAGCTTAGTCGGGGACTCATCCCAGTACTTC. Protein product: CASSLVGDSSQYF. The gene calls are TRBV7-9 and TRBJ2-7, with a possible D match to TRBD2 (6 bases). Germline V CDR1 and CDR2: SEHNR, FQNEAQ (reference sequence). The CDR3 has 13 amino acids. V was cut by 1 base and J by 10 bases, with 14 bases left in between.

This clonotype appeared a few times. CDR3 amino acids: CAMGRTGSTEAFF. In DNA, the CDR3 is TGTGCCATGGGAAGGACAGGGAGTACTGAAGCTTTCTTT. This chain uses TRBV10-3 with TRBJ1-1; 8 bases match TRBD1. Trimming took 9 bases from V and 5 from J; bases not matched to a gene: 8. The length of the CDR3 is 13 residues. Germline lookup yields CDR1 ENHRY and CDR2 SYGVKD.

In its sample, this clonotype was seen once. The chain combines TRBV11-2 with TRBJ2-1; D remains ambiguous. Matching the DNA end better, TRBJ2-7 makes the J call doubtful. The CDR3 consists of 15 residues. The germline CDR1 and CDR2 sequences are SGHAT and FQNNGV. CDR3 nucleotide sequence: TGTGCCAGCAGCTTAGGCCAGATAATCCTCAATGAGCAGTACTTC. It encodes CASSLGQIILNEQYF.

The rearrangement joins TRBV28 to TRBJ1-5; D possibly corresponds to TRBD1 (5 bases). The CDR3 runs to 16 residues. V was shortened by 5 bases and J by 0 bases, with 14 bases between the two germline ends. Germline lookup yields CDR1 MDHEN and CDR2 SYDVKM. In nucleotides, the CDR3 is TGTGCCAGCAGTCGGGGATCGACAGCTAGCAATCAGCCCCAGCATTTT. This gives the protein CASSRGSTASNQPQHF.